The TCR beta chain under discussion was sequenced for a study of blood T cell repertoires in COVID-19. Across the whole study: Specimens from acute and convalescent COVID-19 originated in the United States, Italy and Spain. Nucleic acid was either cDNA or gDNA, and it came from T cells, B-cell-depleted T cells, or PBMCs.

The protocol was immunoSEQ multiplex PCR, while the TCRdb copy is restricted to in-frame clones and leaves out a portion. The sample lists some 270,000 clones, about 83% seen once, with approximately 5% in the top ten. The length of the CDR3 is 14 residues. Germline-derived CDR1 and CDR2 are SGHTA and FQGNSA. Between the trimmed V and J ends, which lost 3 bases and 5 bases, there was a span of 8 bases. With regard to this clone: The same CDR3 arises from other DNA sequences in this sample as well.

The sequence was obtained from a woman of 80 years or more with COVID-19, enrolled during active disease. Sequencing was performed on peripheral blood. The V call is TRBV7-2, the J call TRBJ1-6; D is unresolved. The DNA for the CDR3 is TGTGCCAGCAGCTTCCCGGGGAATAATTCACCCCTCCACTTT. As protein: CASSFPGNNSPLHF.